This T cell receptor beta chain derives from a study of shared clonotypes between healthy human individuals. Study at large: In total, the donors were a couple of women and a few men aged 18 to 49. CD4 naive cells filled three plates per donor, CD4 memory three, CD8 naive two and CD8 memory one.

General study points: Rarefaction revealed incomplete sorted-subset sequencing despite large depth.

As defined, naive CD8 cells were CD45RO-negative and positively selected for CCR7, with terminally differentiated effector memory CD45RA+ cells excluded. Clones were sequenced by immunoSEQ multiplex PCR, and TCRdb holds only the in-frame ones, with some missing. The sample includes about 2,100,000 clones, roughly 91% of them seen just once. As regards this clone: The antigen is not known. Distinct nucleotide sequences in the sample also encode this CDR3.

The source of this sequence is a man aged 18 to 30 in good health. Some clones in this sample may be carry-over from other donors' samples. Sequenced input: naive CD8+ T cells from PBMCs.

Here the CDR3 reads CASSVASSGANVLTF. The CDR3 nucleotides are TGTGCCAGCAGCGTAGCTTCCTCTGGGGCCAACGTCCTGACTTTC. V is TRBV9 and J is TRBJ2-6; D is uncertain. The germline CDR1 and CDR2 sequences are SGDLS and YYNGEE. The ends were cut back, 0 bases at V and 0 bases at J, with 4 bases in the middle. The length of the CDR3 is 15 residues.